This T cell receptor beta chain was found in a study of Ad26.COV2.S vaccination and SARS-CoV-2 variants. On the study more broadly: The study gave Ad26.COV2.S intramuscularly, once or twice 56 days apart. Notes on the study in general: Spike-specific responses of CD8+ and CD4+ T cells were reported to display substantial breadth after vaccination. It was found that vaccine and placebo recipients had similar non-spike TCR breadth.

This CDR3 has 15 amino acids. The V gene's germline CDR1 is ENHRY and CDR2 SYGVKD. Trimming took 0 bases from V and 4 from J, leaving 12 bases between them. Generated by immunoSEQ multiplex PCR, the TCRdb table keeps only in-frame clones and is missing some. The data show a few hundred thousand clones, 80% to 95% seen once. About this clone: Its target is unknown.

As to treatment: around 19 received Ad26.COV2.S at low or high dose, single or two shots; 5 received placebo; per-sample allocation not given. Specimen acquisition occurred on day 63 following the initial vaccine or placebo injection. A Boston donor was an adult aged 18-55 years. This receptor was identified in a person between 18 and 60 years old who received the Ad26.COV2.S COVID-19 vaccine or a placebo. This material consisted of peripheral blood, taken in a trial of Ad26.COV2.S vaccine versus placebo. The gene calls are TRBV10-3 and TRBJ2-5; D is uncertain. The CDR3 loop is CAISESFSGGETQYF. The CDR3 region has the DNA TGTGCCATCAGTGAGTCGTTCTCGGGTGGAGAGACCCAGTACTTC.